Here is one TCR beta chain with its context. This record belongs to a study of blood T cell repertoires in COVID-19. Study context: Researchers got acute and convalescent COVID-19 samples from the United States, Italy and Spain. T cells, B-cell-depleted T cells, or PBMCs supplied cDNA or gDNA.

Some clones are missing from TCRdb's copy, which holds only in-frame ones; the method was immunoSEQ multiplex PCR. The top ten hold roughly 1.2% of the sample, which has nearly 110,000 clones, around nine tenths seen once. The germline gives CDR1 LGHNA, CDR2 YSLEER. The V gene end was trimmed by 0 bases and the J gene end by 2 bases; junction bases not matched to a gene: 6. There are 16 residues in the CDR3. This sequence was found in a woman aged 25 to 45 with acute or convalescent COVID-19. The sample taken for sequencing was peripheral blood. The chain recombines TRBV4-3 with TRBJ2-5, with 7 bases aligning to TRBD2. The CDR3 nucleotides are TGCGCCAGCAGCCAAGAACTCCCCGGGGGGCAAGAGACCCAGTACTTC. This gives the protein CASSQELPGGQETQYF.